These 22 T cell receptor beta chains share one sample of origin, sequenced in a study of CD8 T cells in Susac syndrome. When the RNA was reverse transcribed, random hexamers were used with an input of about 0.5 to 1 ug. From the immunoSEQ multiplex PCR reads, TCRdb called clonotypes with MiXCR, one entry per CDR3 protein. The sample shows roughly 130,000 distinct CDR3 sequences, roughly 94% of them seen only once. Sequencing was performed on CD4+ T cells from PBMCs. The receptors were gathered from a human donor with multiple sclerosis.

J is TRBJ2-7 and V is TRBV6-2 or TRBV6-3; D gene uncertain. CDR1 MNHEY and CDR2 SVGEGT come from the germline V gene. CDR3 length equals 12 residues. V was cut by 3 bases and J by 3 bases, with 6 bases left in between. CDR3 in DNA: TGTGCCAGCAGTTATCCAGACTACGAGCAGTACTTC. It yields the protein CASSYPDYEQYF.

The chain uses TRBV7-2 and TRBJ2-5, with unresolved D. The CDR3 extends over 13 amino acids. Germline CDR1 is SGHTA and CDR2 is FQGNSA. V was shortened by 2 bases and J by 7 bases, with 11 bases between the two germline ends. CDR3 sequence reads: CASSLSPAGTQYF. In nucleotides, the CDR3 is TGTGCCAGCAGCTTAAGCCCGGCAGGGACCCAGTACTTC.

The gene calls are TRBV6-5 and TRBJ1-2; possibly TRBD1 for D (5 bases). There are 13 residues in the CDR3. Trimming shortened V by 5 bases and J by 4 bases, and 11 bases separated the two germline ends. Germline V gives CDR1 MNHEY, CDR2 SVGAGI. The CDR3 loop is CASSAPGGYGYTF. In nucleotides, the CDR3 is TGTGCCAGCAGTGCCCCGGGGGGCTATGGCTACACCTTC.

J is TRBJ2-3 and V is TRBV7-2, with a tentative D call TRBD1 (5 bases). V dropped 5 bases and J dropped 1 base, with 16 bases sitting between them. This CDR3 comprises 16 residues. Germline V gene sequence: CDR1 SGHTA, CDR2 FQGNSA. CDR3: CASSHPRGRRTDTQYF. CDR3 sequence (DNA): TGTGCCAGCAGCCACCCTAGGGGCCGGCGCACAGATACGCAGTATTTT.

This chain joins TRBV10-1 and TRBJ2-3; D ambiguous. The germline gives CDR1 WNHNN, CDR2 SYGVQD (reference sequence). The CDR3 totals 14 residues. Trimming pared 5 bases from V and 2 bases from J, leaving 11 bases between. CDR3 nucleotide sequence: TGCGCCAGCAGTAGGCAAACCTCCACAGATACGCAGTATTTT. It is translated as CASSRQTSTDTQYF.

The chain recombines TRBV30 with TRBJ1-5, with 8 nucleotides matching TRBD1. This CDR3 contains 15 residues. The germline gives CDR1 GTSNPN, CDR2 SVGIG (reference sequence). After removal of 2 bases from V and 7 bases from J, the junction contained 10 bases not matched to a gene. CDR3 region: CAWSLDRGDSQPQHF. CDR3 DNA: TGTGCCTGGAGTCTCGACAGGGGTGATAGCCAGCCCCAGCATTTT.

This rearrangement joins TRBV3-1 to TRBJ1-5; D is unresolved. V lost 1 base to trimming and J lost 3 bases, with 10 bases between them. In germline, CDR1 is LGHDT, CDR2 YNNKEL (reference sequence). This CDR3 has 15 residues. CDR3 bases: TGTGCCAGCAGCCAAGGGCACAGTAACAATCAGCCCCAGCATTTT. Translation: CASSQGHSNNQPQHF.

The rearrangement uses TRBV6-2 or TRBV6-3 and TRBJ1-2; the D is unclear. V gave up 7 bases and J gave up 7 bases, with 13 bases separating them. Per germline, CDR1 MNHEY and CDR2 SVGEGT. This CDR3 region has 12 residues. CDR3 sequence: CASTKLKGGYTF. CDR3 sequence (DNA): TGTGCCAGCACCAAACTAAAAGGTGGCTACACCTTC.

The DNA of the CDR3 is TGTGCCAGCAGCTTATCCCCAGGGGGTGACACAGATACGCAGTATTTT. Its protein is CASSLSPGGDTDTQYF. The chain couples TRBV7-3 to TRBJ2-3, with TRBD1 matching 7 bases. The germline CDR1 and CDR2 sequences are SGHTA and FQGTGA. The CDR3 covers 16 residues. The V and J ends lost 2 bases and 2 bases, in that order; junction bases with no gene match: 7.

The chain combines TRBV4-1 with TRBJ1-5; weak D call: TRBD1 (5 bases). The length of the CDR3 is 16 residues. Per germline, CDR1 MGHRA and CDR2 YSYEKL. Between the trimmed V and J ends, which lost 0 bases and 4 bases, there was a span of 13 bases. In DNA, the CDR3 is TGCGCCAGCAGCCAAGAAGGGGTCGGTAAGAATCAGCCCCAGCATTTT. Residues: CASSQEGVGKNQPQHF.

The chain recombines TRBV5-1 with TRBJ2-7; D unresolved. CDR1 is SGHRS and CDR2 is YFSETQ in the germline V gene. With 2 bases removed from V and 2 bases from J, the gap between germline ends came to 2 bases. CDR3 length: 11 amino acids. CDR3 coding DNA: TGCGCCAGCAGCTTTCCCTACGAGCAGTACTTC. Translating it yields CASSFPYEQYF.

The chain employs TRBV12-3 or TRBV12-4 and TRBJ2-5, with 11 nucleotides matching TRBD1. The CDR3 has 16 amino acids. Trimming removed 6 bases from V and 7 bases from J; junction bases left unmatched: 13. Here the CDR3 DNA reads TGTGCCAGCAGCCTAGGAGGACAGGGGGCGCGCGGGACCCAGTACTTC. Translating gives CASSLGGQGARGTQYF.

The chain links TRBV7-9 to TRBJ2-5; D remains unclear. V lost 6 bases to trimming and J lost 4 bases, with 12 bases between them. This CDR3 contains 13 residues. Germline CDR1 reads SEHNR; CDR2 reads FQNEAQ (reference sequence). The DNA for the CDR3 is TGTGCCAGCAGGCCTGGGCCACGAGAGACCCAGTACTTC. This encodes CASRPGPRETQYF.

This chain links TRBV29-1 with TRBJ2-7; no clear D gene. Trimming removed 7 bases at V and 0 bases at J, with 7 bases between. Germline V gene data show CDR1 as SQVTM and CDR2 as ANQGSEA. The CDR3 sequence is 11 residues long. CDR3: CSGGSSYEQYF. The CDR3 DNA follows: TGCAGCGGGGGAAGCTCCTACGAGCAGTACTTC.

The rearrangement joins TRBV29-1 to TRBJ2-3; 12 bases are a match to TRBD2. Per germline, CDR1 SQVTM and CDR2 ANQGSEA. The CDR3 covers 17 residues. J was trimmed by 0 bases and V by 5 bases; bases with no gene match: 9. The CDR3 DNA is TGCAGCGTTCTGAGACTAGCGGGGGCCACTAGCACAGATACGCAGTATTTT. It specifies CSVLRLAGATSTDTQYF.

The J gene is TRBJ1-1, the V gene TRBV19; TRBD1 is a possible D gene (5 bases). V was trimmed by 5 bases and J by 6 bases, leaving 16 bases between them. Germline V CDR1 and CDR2: LNHDA, SQIVND (reference sequence). This CDR3 contains 14 residues. DNA for the CDR3: TGTGCCAGTAGTGCTACAAACGGGGGTTCTGAAGCTTTCTTT. It is translated as CASSATNGGSEAFF.

V usage is TRBV18 and J usage is TRBJ1-2; no definite D call. CDR1 is KGHSH, CDR2 LQKENI, per germline. Trimming shortened V by 2 bases and J by 4 bases, and 11 bases separated the two germline ends. This CDR3 region has 14 residues. CDR3 DNA sequence: TGTGCCAGCTCACCAAGAGAAGGGTTCTATGGCTACACCTTC. Encoded protein: CASSPREGFYGYTF.

Here the CDR3 reads CASSVGKGTDTQYF. CDR3 coding DNA: TGTGCCAGCAGCGTAGGAAAGGGGACAGATACGCAGTATTTT. The chain links TRBV9 to TRBJ2-3; D perhaps matches TRBD1 (5 bases). Germline V gene data show CDR1 as SGDLS and CDR2 as YYNGEE. Between the trimmed V and J ends, which lost 0 bases and 3 bases, there was a span of 8 bases. This CDR3 spans 14 amino acids.

This chain joins TRBV5-6 and TRBJ1-1, with unresolved D. The germline V and J ends were trimmed by 2 bases and 0 bases, with 8 bases remaining between them. The CDR3 contains 14 residues. The germline V gene has CDR1 SGHDT and CDR2 YYEEEE. The CDR3 here is CASSFYTLNTEAFF. The CDR3 DNA is TGTGCCAGCAGCTTCTATACTTTGAACACTGAAGCTTTCTTT.

The chain uses TRBV12-3 or TRBV12-4 and TRBJ2-7; the match to TRBD2 covers 13 bases. CDR3 size: 19 residues. With 5 bases clipped from V and 1 base from J, the junction kept 14 bases outside the gene matches. In DNA form, the CDR3 reads TGTGCCAGCAGTAGCGATCTTGGACTAGCGGGAGTTGGGTCCTACGAGCAGTACTTC. Protein sequence: CASSSDLGLAGVGSYEQYF.

This clonotype was counted a single time. The V gene is TRBV19, the J gene TRBJ1-1; no definite D call. V lost 6 bases and J lost 2, with 19 bases in between. The CDR3 is 16 residues long. Germline V gene sequence: CDR1 LNHDA, CDR2 SQIVND (reference sequence). This CDR3 is CASRLAVVATNTEAFF. In nucleotides, the CDR3 is TGTGCCAGTAGACTCGCGGTAGTGGCCACCAACACTGAAGCTTTCTTT.

The CDR3 spells CYRGTNSPLHF. In nucleotides, the CDR3 is TGTTACAGGGGGACTAATTCACCCCTCCACTTT. This chain joins TRBV19 and TRBJ1-6; 8 bases map to TRBD1. Germline V gene lookup returns CDR1 LNHDA and CDR2 SQIVND (reference sequence). This CDR3 contains 11 residues.